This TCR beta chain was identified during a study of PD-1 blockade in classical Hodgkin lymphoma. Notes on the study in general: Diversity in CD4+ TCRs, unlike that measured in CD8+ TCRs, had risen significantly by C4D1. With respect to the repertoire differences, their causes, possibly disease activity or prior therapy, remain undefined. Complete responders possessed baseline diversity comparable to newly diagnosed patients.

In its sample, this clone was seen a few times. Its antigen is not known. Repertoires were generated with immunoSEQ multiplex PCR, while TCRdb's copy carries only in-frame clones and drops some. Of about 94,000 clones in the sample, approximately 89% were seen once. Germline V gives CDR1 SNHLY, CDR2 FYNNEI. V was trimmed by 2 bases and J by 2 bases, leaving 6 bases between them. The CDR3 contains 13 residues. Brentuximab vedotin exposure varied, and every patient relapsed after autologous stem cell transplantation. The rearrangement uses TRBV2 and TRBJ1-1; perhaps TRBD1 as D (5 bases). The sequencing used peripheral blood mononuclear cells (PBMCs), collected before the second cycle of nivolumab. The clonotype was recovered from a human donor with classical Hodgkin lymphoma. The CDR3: CASSEWGNTEAFF. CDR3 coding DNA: TGTGCCAGCAGTGAATGGGGCAACACTGAAGCTTTCTTT. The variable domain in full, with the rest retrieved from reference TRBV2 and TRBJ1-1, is EPEVTQTPSHQVTQMGQEVILRCVPISNHLYFYWYRQILGQKVEFLVSFYNNEISEKSEIFDDQFSVERPDGSNFTLKIRSTKLEDSAMYFCASSEWGNTEAFFGQGTRLTVV.